The T cell receptor (beta chain) described here comes from a study of cytomegalovirus exposure and HLA in healthy donors. Study in general: A prior analysis found 117 million unique TCR beta sequences from roughly 180 million T cells. Study results and limitations: A later analysis showed that HLA-associated TCR beta chains had undergone more clonal expansion than equally common others. TCR beta sequences reportedly predicted most subjects' HLA-A and HLA-B alleles accurately.

The germline V gene encodes CDR1 SNHLY and CDR2 FYNNEI. This CDR3 spans 16 amino acids. The ends lost 4 bases at V and 1 base at J; junction bases unmatched: 7. In the PCR, 60 Vbeta and 13 Jbeta primers were used. Measured with immunoSEQ multiplex PCR; TCRdb has only the in-frame clones, and not every one. This table has around 110,000 clones, around 86% appearing once. This clone showed up just a few times. Its antigen is unidentified. The J gene is TRBJ2-3, the V gene TRBV2; 8 bases fit TRBD1. Material for sequencing was PBMCs. The sequence was obtained from a man aged 25-45 years in good health and CMV-seronegative. CDR3 amino acids: CASSGGRGQGTDTQYF. The CDR3 nucleotides read TGTGCCAGCAGTGGAGGTCGGGGACAGGGCACAGATACGCAGTATTTT.